One T cell receptor (beta chain) is described in this entry. Antigen unknown. PCR primers comprised 60 Vbeta and 13 Jbeta primers. Sequencing used immunoSEQ multiplex PCR; TCRdb keeps in-frame clones, though not all of them. The table shows some 170,000 clones, with about 80% occurring only once. The sample is drawn from a study of cytomegalovirus exposure and HLA in healthy donors. Study summary: One earlier analysis, a look at some 180 million T cells, found 117 million unique TCR beta sequences.

The germline V gene encodes CDR1 LNHDA and CDR2 SQIVND (reference sequence). CDR3 length: 16 amino acids. With 5 bases removed from V and 3 bases from J, the gap between germline ends came to 19 bases. General study points: Some TCR beta chains (roughly 160 of them) were listed as cytomegalovirus-associated.

The sample comprised PBMCs. This receptor was identified in a man between 18 and 35 years old in good health and CMV-seropositive. The chain combines TRBV19 with TRBJ1-2; weak D call: TRBD1 (5 bases). CDR3: CASSAPGGAIDYGYTF. The CDR3 nucleotides are TGTGCCAGTAGTGCCCCAGGAGGGGCTATAGACTATGGCTACACCTTC.